This T cell receptor beta chain was observed in a study of early T cells in non-severe SARS-CoV-2 infection. Study at large: Unsorted whole-blood RNA was sequenced in bulk, leaving chains unpaired.

Tagging with unique molecular identifiers was applied to individual cDNA molecules. TCRdb re-analysed the 5' RACE reads in MiXCR, keeping a single row per CDR3 protein. The table records fewer than 55,000 distinct CDR3 sequences, approximately 10% of them present only once. Many counts were recorded for this clonotype. The antigen is unknown. Whole-study results and caveats: Private and CD4 specificities were missed by VDJdb matching, which favored anti-spike CD8 responses.

V was cut by 6 bases and J by 4 bases, with 21 bases left in between. CDR1 DFQATT and CDR2 SNEGSKA come from the germline V gene (reference sequence). This CDR3 region has 16 residues. The specimen sequenced was whole blood. The V and J genes are TRBV20-1 and TRBJ2-2; D unclear. The source is an adult who was a healthcare worker with PCR-confirmed SARS-CoV-2 infection or an uninfected control (not recorded which). The CDR3 region has the DNA TGCAGTGCCCCTCAGGACGGTACAAGGGCCACCGGGGAGCTGTTTTTT. Protein product: CSAPQDGTRATGELFF.